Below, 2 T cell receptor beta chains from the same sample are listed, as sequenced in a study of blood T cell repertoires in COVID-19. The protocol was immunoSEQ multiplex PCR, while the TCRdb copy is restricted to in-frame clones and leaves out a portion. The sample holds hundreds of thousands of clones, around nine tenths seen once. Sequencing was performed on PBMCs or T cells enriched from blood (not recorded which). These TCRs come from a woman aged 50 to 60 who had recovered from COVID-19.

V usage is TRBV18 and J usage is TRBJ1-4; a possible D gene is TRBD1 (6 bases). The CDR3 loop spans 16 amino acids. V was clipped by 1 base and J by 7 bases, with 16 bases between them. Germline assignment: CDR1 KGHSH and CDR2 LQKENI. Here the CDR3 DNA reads TGTGCCAGCTCACCACGAGGACAGTACCGCTCTGAAAAACTGTTTTTT. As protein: CASSPRGQYRSEKLFF.

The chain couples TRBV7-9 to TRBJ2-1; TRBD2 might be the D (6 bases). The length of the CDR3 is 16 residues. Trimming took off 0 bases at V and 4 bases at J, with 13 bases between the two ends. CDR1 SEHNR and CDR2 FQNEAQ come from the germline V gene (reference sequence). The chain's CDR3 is CASSLAGGYKYNEQFF. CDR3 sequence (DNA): TGTGCCAGCAGCTTAGCGGGGGGTTATAAGTACAATGAGCAGTTCTTC.